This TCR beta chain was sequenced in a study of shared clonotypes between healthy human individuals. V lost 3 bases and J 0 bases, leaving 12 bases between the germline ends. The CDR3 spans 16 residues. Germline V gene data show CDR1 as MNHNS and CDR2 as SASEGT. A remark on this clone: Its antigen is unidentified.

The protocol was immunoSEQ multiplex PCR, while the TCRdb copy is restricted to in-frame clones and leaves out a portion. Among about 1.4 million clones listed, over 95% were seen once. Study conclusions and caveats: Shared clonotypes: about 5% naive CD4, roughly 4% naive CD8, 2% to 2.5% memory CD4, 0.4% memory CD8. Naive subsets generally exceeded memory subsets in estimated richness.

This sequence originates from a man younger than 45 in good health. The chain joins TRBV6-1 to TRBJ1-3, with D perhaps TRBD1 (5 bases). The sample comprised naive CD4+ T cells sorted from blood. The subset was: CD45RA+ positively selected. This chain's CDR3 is CASSEKNRLSGNTIYF. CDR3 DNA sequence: TGTGCCAGCAGTGAGAAAAACAGGCTCTCTGGAAACACCATATATTTT.